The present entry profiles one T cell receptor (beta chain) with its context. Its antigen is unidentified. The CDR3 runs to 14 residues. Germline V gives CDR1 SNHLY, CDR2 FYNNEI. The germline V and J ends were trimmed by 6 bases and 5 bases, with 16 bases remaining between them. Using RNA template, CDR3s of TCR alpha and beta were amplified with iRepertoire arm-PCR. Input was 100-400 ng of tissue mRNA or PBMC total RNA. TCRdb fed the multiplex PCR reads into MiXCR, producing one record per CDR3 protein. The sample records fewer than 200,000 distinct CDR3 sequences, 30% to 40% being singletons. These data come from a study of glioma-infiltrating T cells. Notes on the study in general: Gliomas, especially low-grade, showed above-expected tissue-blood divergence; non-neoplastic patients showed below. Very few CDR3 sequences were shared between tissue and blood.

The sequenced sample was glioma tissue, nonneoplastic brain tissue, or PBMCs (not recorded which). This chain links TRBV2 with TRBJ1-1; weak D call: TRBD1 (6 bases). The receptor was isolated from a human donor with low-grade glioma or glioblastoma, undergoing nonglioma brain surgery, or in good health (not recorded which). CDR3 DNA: TGTGCCAGCAGCTCACAGGGAGGTTGGACTGAAGCTTTCTTT. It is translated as CASSSQGGWTEAFF. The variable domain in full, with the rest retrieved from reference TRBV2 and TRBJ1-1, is EPEVTQTPSHQVTQMGQEVILRCVPISNHLYFYWYRQILGQKVEFLVSFYNNEISEKSEIFDDQFSVERPDGSNFTLKIRSTKLEDSAMYFCASSSQGGWTEAFFGQGTRLTVV.